These T cell receptor beta chains were read from a single sample in a study of blood T cell repertoires in COVID-19. Produced via immunoSEQ multiplex PCR; TCRdb's table is partial and in-frame only. Altogether 330,000 or so clones are present, about nine tenths being singletons, with the ten largest covering just under 4%. Sequencing used peripheral blood. Every receptor here comes from a woman in her sixties or seventies with COVID-19, enrolled during active disease. The CDR3 runs from the conserved cysteine through the conserved F or W. D genes are given only for firm matches. Where a row states a size, it is once, few, many or the class of an expanded clone; other rows omit it.

v_gene	d_gene	abundance	j_gene	CDR3aa	CDR3nt
TRBV10-1	.	.	TRBJ2-2	CASRGSANTGELFF	TGCGCCAGCAGGGGCTCAGCGAACACCGGGGAGCTGTTTTTT
TRBV29-1	TRBD1	.	TRBJ1-2	CSVAPGGVSNYGYTF	TGCAGCGTTGCTCCAGGGGGAGTTTCTAACTATGGCTACACCTTC
TRBV2	.	.	TRBJ1-1	CASTPDTEAFF	TGTGCCAGCACCCCGGACACTGAAGCTTTCTTT
TRBV21-1	.	.	TRBJ1-5	CASSKKDRGMDQPQHF	TGTGCCAGCAGCAAGAAGGACAGGGGCATGGATCAGCCCCAGCATTTT
TRBV27	.	.	TRBJ2-1	CASSFGQATNEQFF	TGTGCCAGCAGTTTTGGTCAGGCCACAAATGAGCAGTTCTTC
TRBV7-2	TRBD1	.	TRBJ1-5	CASSSPDRGPNQPQHF	TGTGCCAGCAGCTCGCCGGACAGGGGCCCCAATCAGCCCCAGCATTTT
TRBV5-1	TRBD2	.	TRBJ2-3	CASSPRTSGGRTDTQYF	TGCGCCAGCAGCCCAAGGACTAGCGGGGGCCGCACAGATACGCAGTATTTT
TRBV3-1/TRBV3-2	.	.	TRBJ1-2	CASSQAGNYGYTF	TGTGCCAGCAGCCAAGCAGGGAACTATGGCTACACCTTC
TRBV5-1	TRBD1	.	TRBJ2-1	CASSLRVTGSANEQFF	TGCGCCAGCAGTTTGCGGGTGACAGGGAGCGCGAATGAGCAGTTCTTC
TRBV29-1	TRBD1	.	TRBJ2-7	CSVSKGTVYEQYF	TGCAGCGTTAGTAAAGGGACAGTTTACGAGCAGTACTTC
TRBV28	TRBD1	.	TRBJ1-4	CASSLLRGRPEKLFF	TGTGCCAGCAGTTTACTAAGGGGGCGCCCTGAAAAACTGTTTTTT
TRBV11-2	.	.	TRBJ1-2	CASSLGAGKYYGYTF	TGTGCCAGCAGCTTAGGTGCAGGGAAATACTATGGCTACACCTTC
TRBV12-3/TRBV12-4	.	.	TRBJ1-2	CASTQGWPYGYTF	TGTGCCAGCACCCAGGGCTGGCCGTATGGCTACACCTTC
TRBV9	.	.	TRBJ2-3	CASSALGAGTDTQYF	TGTGCCAGCAGCGCGTTAGGAGCAGGCACAGATACGCAGTATTTT
TRBV5-6	TRBD1	.	TRBJ1-2	CASSPDRDYGYTF	TGTGCCAGCAGCCCCGACAGGGACTATGGCTACACCTTC
TRBV6-5	TRBD1	.	TRBJ1-2	CASRTGGNYGYTF	TGTGCCAGCAGGACAGGGGGGAACTATGGCTACACCTTC
TRBV7-2	.	.	TRBJ2-3	CASSFSELSTDTQYF	TGTGCCAGCAGCTTCTCGGAGTTGAGTACAGATACGCAGTATTTT
TRBV29-1	TRBD2	few	TRBJ2-3	CSVAGGGFTDTQYF	TGCAGCGTTGCCGGCGGGGGATTCACAGATACGCAGTATTTT
TRBV20-1	.	.	TRBJ2-3	CSASRVDTQYF	TGCAGTGCGTCTAGAGTCGATACGCAGTATTTT
TRBV5-8	.	.	TRBJ1-5	CASSLLGGNQPQHF	TGTGCCAGCAGCTTGCTGGGCGGGAATCAGCCCCAGCATTTT
TRBV11-3	TRBD2	.	TRBJ2-1	CASSGGTNEQFF	TGTGCCAGCTCCGGGGGGACCAATGAGCAGTTCTTC
TRBV7-9	.	.	TRBJ1-2	CASSLDRFNYGYTF	TGTGCCAGCAGCTTAGACAGGTTTAACTATGGCTACACCTTC
TRBV11-3	.	.	TRBJ2-2	CASSSGNTGELFF	TGTGCCAGCAGTTCAGGGAACACCGGGGAGCTGTTTTTT
TRBV5-6	.	.	TRBJ1-1	CASSFSGTEAFF	TGTGCCAGCAGCTTTTCCGGGACTGAAGCTTTCTTT
TRBV29-1	.	.	TRBJ1-3	CSGSKPGNTIYF	TGCAGCGGATCAAAGCCTGGAAACACCATATATTTT
TRBV19	TRBD1	.	TRBJ1-1	CASSITGAGGTEAFF	TGTGCCAGTAGTATAACAGGCGCAGGGGGCACTGAAGCTTTCTTT
TRBV2	TRBD2	.	TRBJ2-3	CASSGGGLGDTQYF	TGTGCCAGCAGTGGGGGAGGGTTGGGAGATACGCAGTATTTT
TRBV29-1	.	.	TRBJ2-7	CSVEAQGEQYF	TGCAGCGTTGAGGCCCAGGGGGAGCAGTACTTC
TRBV19	TRBD2	.	TRBJ2-1	CASSRRTGLAGAKLFF	TGTGCCAGTAGTAGAAGGACCGGACTAGCGGGGGCGAAACTGTTCTTC
TRBV15	TRBD1	few	TRBJ1-4	CATRGTGTAPEKLFF	TGTGCCACCAGAGGGACCGGGACAGCACCCGAAAAACTGTTTTTT
TRBV5-1	.	once	TRBJ2-1	CASSLDRPYNEQFF	TGCGCCAGCAGCTTGGACAGGCCCTACAATGAGCAGTTCTTC
TRBV9	.	.	TRBJ1-6	CASSVAGINSPLHF	TGTGCCAGCAGCGTAGCCGGTATTAATTCACCCCTCCACTTT
TRBV5-1	.	.	TRBJ1-1	CASSSAPQGANTEAFF	TGCGCCAGCAGCTCCGCACCACAGGGCGCGAACACTGAAGCTTTCTTT
TRBV6-5	.	.	TRBJ1-1	CASSSPNQGNTEAFF	TGTGCCAGCTCCTCTCCGAATCAGGGGAACACTGAAGCTTTCTTT
TRBV19	.	.	TRBJ2-1	CASSPLGGPDNEQFF	TGTGCCAGTAGTCCTCTCGGGGGGCCTGACAATGAGCAGTTCTTC
TRBV9	TRBD2	.	TRBJ2-2	CASGGLALNTGELFF	TGTGCCAGCGGGGGACTAGCCCTAAACACCGGGGAGCTGTTTTTT
TRBV9	.	.	TRBJ1-3	CASSVVGSSGNTIYF	TGTGCCAGCAGCGTAGTTGGGAGCTCTGGAAACACCATATATTTT
TRBV14	TRBD1	once	TRBJ1-1	CASSQRQGDGSTEAFF	TGTGCCAGCAGCCAAAGACAGGGGGACGGGAGCACTGAAGCTTTCTTT
TRBV19	.	.	TRBJ2-5	CASKSGQGGRETQYF	TGTGCCAGTAAGTCCGGGCAGGGAGGAAGAGAGACCCAGTACTTC
TRBV6-6	TRBD2	.	TRBJ2-1	CASSYPQRGLKDEQFF	TGTGCCAGCAGTTACCCCCAGCGGGGGCTAAAGGATGAGCAGTTCTTC
TRBV6-5	TRBD1	.	TRBJ2-5	CASSRTGDNQETQYF	TGTGCCAGCAGTCGGACAGGGGACAACCAAGAGACCCAGTACTTC
TRBV14	.	.	TRBJ1-6	CASTRVGPLHF	TGTGCCAGCACTCGGGTAGGTCCCCTCCACTTT
TRBV6-6	TRBD2	once	TRBJ2-3	CASSLAGGQTDTQYF	TGTGCCAGCAGCTTAGCGGGGGGGCAGACAGATACGCAGTATTTT
TRBV2	TRBD1	.	TRBJ1-2	CASISRGRGTDYGYTF	TGTGCCAGCATCAGCAGGGGGCGCGGAACAGACTATGGCTACACCTTC
TRBV11-2	.	.	TRBJ2-3	CASSLAGGVDTQYF	TGTGCCAGCAGCTTAGCGGGGGGCGTAGATACGCAGTATTTT
TRBV25-1	.	.	TRBJ1-2	CASSGAGGYTF	TGTGCCAGCAGTGGGGCAGGCGGCTACACCTTC
TRBV7-9	.	.	TRBJ1-2	CASSSAGDRYYGYTF	TGTGCCAGCAGTTCGGCAGGGGATCGGTACTATGGCTACACCTTC
TRBV6-5	TRBD1	.	TRBJ1-3	CASRDRGYSGNTIYF	TGTGCCAGCAGGGACAGGGGGTACTCTGGAAACACCATATATTTT